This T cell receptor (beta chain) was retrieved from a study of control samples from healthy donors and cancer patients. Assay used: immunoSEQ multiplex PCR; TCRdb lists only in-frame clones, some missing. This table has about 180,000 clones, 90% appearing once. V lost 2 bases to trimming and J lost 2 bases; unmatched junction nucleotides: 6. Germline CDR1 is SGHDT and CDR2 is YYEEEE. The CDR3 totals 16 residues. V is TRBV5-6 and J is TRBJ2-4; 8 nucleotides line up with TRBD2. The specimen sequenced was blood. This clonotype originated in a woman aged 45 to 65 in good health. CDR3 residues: CASSFPGGGSKNIQYF. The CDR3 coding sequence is TGTGCCAGCAGCTTCCCCGGGGGGGGGTCCAAAAACATTCAGTACTTC.